This T cell receptor (beta chain) was captured in a study of cytomegalovirus exposure and HLA in healthy donors. General study findings and limits: Several top significant clusters appeared, in a later analysis, to be linked to common viral pathogens.

This clone was observed a single time. Its specificity is unknown. Germline-derived CDR1 and CDR2 are SGHAT and FQNNGV. The CDR3 contains 15 residues. V was clipped by 1 base and J by 5 bases; unmatched bases: 7. This PCR relied on a set of 60 Vbeta primers and 13 Jbeta primers. The method was immunoSEQ multiplex PCR; TCRdb's version includes in-frame clones alone and lacks a portion of them. The repertoire holds around 150,000 clones, with less than 80% as singletons. V usage is TRBV11-2 and J usage is TRBJ1-1; 7 bases align to TRBD1. The sequenced material came from PBMCs. The origin of this receptor is a female donor in good health and CMV-seropositive. The CDR3 spells CASSLAVTGFTEAFF. CDR3 DNA: TGTGCCAGCAGCTTAGCCGTGACAGGGTTTACTGAAGCTTTCTTT.